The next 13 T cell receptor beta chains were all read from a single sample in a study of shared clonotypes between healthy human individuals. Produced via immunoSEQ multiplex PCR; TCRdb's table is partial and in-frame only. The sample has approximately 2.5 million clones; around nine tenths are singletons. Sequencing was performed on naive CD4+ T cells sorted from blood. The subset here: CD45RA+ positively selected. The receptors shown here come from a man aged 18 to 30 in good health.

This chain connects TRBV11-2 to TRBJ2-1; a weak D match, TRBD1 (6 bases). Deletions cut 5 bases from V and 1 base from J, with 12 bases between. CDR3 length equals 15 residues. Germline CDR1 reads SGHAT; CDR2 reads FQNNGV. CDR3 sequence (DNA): TGTGCCAGCAGCCAAAAGGGGGAGTCCTACAATGAGCAGTTCTTC. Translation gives CASSQKGESYNEQFF.

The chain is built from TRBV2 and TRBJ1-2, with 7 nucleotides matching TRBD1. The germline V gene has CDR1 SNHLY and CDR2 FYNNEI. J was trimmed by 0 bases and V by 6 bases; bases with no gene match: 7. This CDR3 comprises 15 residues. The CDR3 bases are TGTGCCAGCAGGGACGGGACAGTAGCTAACTATGGCTACACCTTC. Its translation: CASRDGTVANYGYTF.

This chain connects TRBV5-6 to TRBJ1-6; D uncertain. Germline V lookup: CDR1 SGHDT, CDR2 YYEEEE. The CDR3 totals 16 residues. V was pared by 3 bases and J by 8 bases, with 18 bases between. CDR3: CASSSLTEETYSPLHF. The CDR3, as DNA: TGTGCCAGCAGCTCGCTGACGGAGGAGACGTATTCACCCCTCCACTTT.

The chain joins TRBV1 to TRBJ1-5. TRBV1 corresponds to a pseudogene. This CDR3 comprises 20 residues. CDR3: CTSSQEKADVPTRPRGSQHF. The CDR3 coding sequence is TGCACCAGCAGTCAGGAGAAGGCGGACGTACCCACCCGCCCCCGGGGGTCCCAGCATTTT.

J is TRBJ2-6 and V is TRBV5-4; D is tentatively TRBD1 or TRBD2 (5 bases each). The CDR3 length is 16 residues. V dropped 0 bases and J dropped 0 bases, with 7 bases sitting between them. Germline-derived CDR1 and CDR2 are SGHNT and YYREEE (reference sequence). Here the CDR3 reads CASSLGGTSGANVLTF. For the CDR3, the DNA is TGTGCCAGCAGCTTGGGAGGGACCTCTGGGGCCAACGTCCTGACTTTC.

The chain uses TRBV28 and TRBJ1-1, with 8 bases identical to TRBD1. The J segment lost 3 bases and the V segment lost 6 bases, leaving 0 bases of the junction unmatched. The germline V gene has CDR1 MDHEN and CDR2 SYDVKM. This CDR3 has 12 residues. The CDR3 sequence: CASRDRDTEAFF. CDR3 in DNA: TGTGCCAGCAGGGACAGGGACACTGAAGCTTTCTTT.

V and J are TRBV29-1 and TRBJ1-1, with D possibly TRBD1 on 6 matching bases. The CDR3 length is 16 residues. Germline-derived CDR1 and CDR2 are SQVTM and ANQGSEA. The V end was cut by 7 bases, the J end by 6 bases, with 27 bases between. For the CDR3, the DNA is TGCAGCGCCCGAGGGTCGGGGGCGATGAGTGTAGCTGAAGCTTTCTTT. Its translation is CSARGSGAMSVAEAFF. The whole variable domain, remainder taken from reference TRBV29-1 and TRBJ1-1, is SAVISQKPSRDICQRGTSLTIQCQVDSQVTMMFWYRQQPGQSLTLIATANQGSEATYESGFVIDKFPISRPNLTFSTLTVSNMSPEDSSIYLCSARGSGAMSVAEAFFGQGTRLTVV.

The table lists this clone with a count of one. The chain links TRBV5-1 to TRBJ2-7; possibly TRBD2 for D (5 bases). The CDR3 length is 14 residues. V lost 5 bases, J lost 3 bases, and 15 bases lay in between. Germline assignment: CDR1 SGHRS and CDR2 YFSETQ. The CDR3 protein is CASSLLEGLYEQYF. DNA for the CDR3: TGCGCCAGCAGTCTTTTAGAGGGTCTCTACGAGCAGTACTTC.

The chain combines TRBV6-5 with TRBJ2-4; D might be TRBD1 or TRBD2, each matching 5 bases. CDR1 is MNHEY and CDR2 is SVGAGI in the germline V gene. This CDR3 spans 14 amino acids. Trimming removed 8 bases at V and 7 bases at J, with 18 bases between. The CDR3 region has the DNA TGTGCCAGCGGTCCCAGCGAGAGGGGTAACATTCAGTACTTC. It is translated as CASGPSERGNIQYF.

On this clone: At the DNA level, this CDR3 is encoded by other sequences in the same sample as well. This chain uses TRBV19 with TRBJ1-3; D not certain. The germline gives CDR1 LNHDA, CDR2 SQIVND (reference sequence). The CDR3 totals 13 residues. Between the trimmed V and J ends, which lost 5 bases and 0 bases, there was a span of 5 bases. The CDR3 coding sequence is TGTGCCAGTAGTTCGTCCTCTGGAAACACCATATATTTT. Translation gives CASSSSSGNTIYF.

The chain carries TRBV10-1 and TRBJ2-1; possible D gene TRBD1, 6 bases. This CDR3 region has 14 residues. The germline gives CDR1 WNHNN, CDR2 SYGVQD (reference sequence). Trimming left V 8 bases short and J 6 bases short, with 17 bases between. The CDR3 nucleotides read TGCGCCAGCTCCGAGCAGGGGCTGAGCAATGAGCAGTTCTTC. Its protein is CASSEQGLSNEQFF.

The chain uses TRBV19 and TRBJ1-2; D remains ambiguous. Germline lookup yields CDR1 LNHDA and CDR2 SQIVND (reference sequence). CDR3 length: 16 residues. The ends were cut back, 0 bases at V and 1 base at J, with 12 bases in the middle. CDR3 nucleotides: TGTGCCAGTAGTATAGATCGTTGGGGAGTTAACTATGGCTACACCTTC. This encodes CASSIDRWGVNYGYTF.

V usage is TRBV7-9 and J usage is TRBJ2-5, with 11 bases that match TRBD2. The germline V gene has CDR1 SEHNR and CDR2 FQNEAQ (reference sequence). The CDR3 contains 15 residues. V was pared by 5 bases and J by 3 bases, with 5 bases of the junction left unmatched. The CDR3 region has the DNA TGTGCCAGCAGCATCGTAGCGGGGGGGAAAGAGACCCAGTACTTC. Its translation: CASSIVAGGKETQYF.